Sequencing of this T cell receptor (beta chain) was carried out in a study of blood T cells in healthy people across ages. Study findings and constraints: Naive T cell percentage and TCR beta diversity correlated strongly.

Collection of 8.5 to 10 milliliters of peripheral blood was performed for each donor. A second PCR, run for roughly 7 to 11 cycles, used a sample-barcoded 5' primer plus a J-beta primer mix. TCRdb used MiXCR to reprocess the 5' RACE reads, holding one entry per CDR3 protein. Of around 990,000 distinct CDR3 sequences listed, more than 30% are singletons. The CDR3 is 18 amino acids. Germline lookup yields CDR1 MNHEY and CDR2 SMNVEV (reference sequence). J gave up 2 bases and V 4 bases, and 13 bases lay outside the gene matches. With regard to this clonotype: Antigen: not known.

The chain has TRBV27 and TRBJ2-1; 8 nucleotides align to TRBD1. The material sequenced was blood. The TCR was taken from a man aged 18 to 30 in good health. The CDR3, as DNA: TGTGCCAGCAGTTCTAATCCCCTCCAGGGGGCACCCTACAATGAGCAGTTCTTC. Encoded protein: CASSSNPLQGAPYNEQFF.